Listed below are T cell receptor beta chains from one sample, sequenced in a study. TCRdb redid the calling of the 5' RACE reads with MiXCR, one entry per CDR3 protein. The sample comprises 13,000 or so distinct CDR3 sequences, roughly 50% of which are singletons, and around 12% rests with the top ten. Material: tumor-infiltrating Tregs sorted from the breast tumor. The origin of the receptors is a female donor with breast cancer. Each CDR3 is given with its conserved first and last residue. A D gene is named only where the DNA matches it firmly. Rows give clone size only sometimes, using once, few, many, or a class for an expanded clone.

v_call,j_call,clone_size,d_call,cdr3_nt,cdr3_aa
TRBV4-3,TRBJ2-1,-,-,TGCGCCAGCAGCCACCAAGGAGGGGGCTATGAGCAGTTCTTC,CASSHQGGGYEQFF
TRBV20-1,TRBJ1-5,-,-,TGCAGTGCTAGATCGGGCTGGGGTCAGCCCCAGCATTTT,CSARSGWGQPQHF
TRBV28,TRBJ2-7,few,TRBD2,TGTGCCAGCAGCAGGCCGGGACTAGCGGGTGAAACCTACGAGCAGTACTTC,CASSRPGLAGETYEQYF
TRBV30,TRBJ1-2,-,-,TGTGCCTCATACAGGAATGGCTACACCTTC,CASYRNGYTF
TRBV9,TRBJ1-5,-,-,TGTGCCAGCAGCGCACGCCTGAATCAGCCCCAGCATTTT,CASSARLNQPQHF
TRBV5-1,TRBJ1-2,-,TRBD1,TGCGCCAGCAGCTTAGGACCGACAGGGTGGGGCTACACCTTC,CASSLGPTGWGYTF
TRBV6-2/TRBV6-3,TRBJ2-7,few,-,TGTGCCACCAAGCAAGGGAACTACGAGCAGTACTTC,CATKQGNYEQYF
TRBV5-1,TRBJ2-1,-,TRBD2,TGCGCCAGCAGCTTGGGCGGACTAGGTGGTGGTAATGAGCAGTTCTTC,CASSLGGLGGGNEQFF
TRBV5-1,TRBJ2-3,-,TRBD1,TGCGCCAGCAGCTTCGGACAGGGCACAGATACGCAGTATTTT,CASSFGQGTDTQYF
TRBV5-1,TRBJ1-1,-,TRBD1,TGCGCCAGCAGCACCGGACTACAGGGGGCGCGGACTGAAGCTTTCTTT,CASSTGLQGARTEAFF
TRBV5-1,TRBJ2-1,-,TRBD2,TGCGCCAGCAGCTTGGGACTAGCGGCCTACAATGAGCGGTTCTTC,CASSLGLAAYNERFF
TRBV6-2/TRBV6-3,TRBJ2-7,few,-,TGTGCCAGCGCTACAAGAACGCATCGCTACGAGCAGTACTTC,CASATRTHRYEQYF
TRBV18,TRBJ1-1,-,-,TGTGCCAGCTCACCAGGGCAGAACACTGAAGCTTTCTTT,CASSPGQNTEAFF
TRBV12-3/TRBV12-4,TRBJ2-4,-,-,TGTGCCAGCAGTTTTCGTGGTAACGAACTAGCCAAAAACATTCAGTACTTC,CASSFRGNELAKNIQYF
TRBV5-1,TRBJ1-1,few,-,TGCGCCAGCAGCTTTGGAGTCGGCACTGAAGCTTTCTTT,CASSFGVGTEAFF
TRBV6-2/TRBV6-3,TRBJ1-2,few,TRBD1,TGTGCCAGCAGGGAACAACAGGGGAATCCGTTCTATGGCTACACCTTC,CASREQQGNPFYGYTF
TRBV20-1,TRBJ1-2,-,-,TGCAGTGTTAAGCTAAACGCCAGGGAAGTTGGCTACACCTTC,CSVKLNAREVGYTF
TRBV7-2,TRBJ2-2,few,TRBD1,TGTGCCAGCAGCCGGGACAGGGCCACCGGGGAGCTGTTTTTT,CASSRDRATGELFF
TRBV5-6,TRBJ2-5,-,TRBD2,TGTGCCAGCAGCAGGGGACTAGCGGGAGGGGAGGGGGAGACCCAGTACTTC,CASSRGLAGGEGETQYF
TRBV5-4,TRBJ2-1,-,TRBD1,TGTGCCAGCAGCTTGGCCGGACAGGGGGGATACAATGAGCAGTTCTTC,CASSLAGQGGYNEQFF
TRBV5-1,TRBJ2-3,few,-,TGCGCCAGCAGCTCAGGACCTAGCACAGATACGCAGTATTTT,CASSSGPSTDTQYF
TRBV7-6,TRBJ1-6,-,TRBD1,TGTGCCAGCAGCGACAGAAGAGGACAGGGGGACTCACCCCTCCACTTT,CASSDRRGQGDSPLHF
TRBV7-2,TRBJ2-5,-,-,TGTGCCAGCAGCCCACACCTCCAAGAGACCCAGTACTTC,CASSPHLQETQYF
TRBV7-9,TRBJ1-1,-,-,TGTGCCAGCAGCACCAGGGTTTTGGGCACTGAAGCTTTCTTT,CASSTRVLGTEAFF
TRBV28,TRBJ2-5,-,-,TGTGCCAGCAGTCCTGGACAGCTAGGGGAGACCCAGTACTTC,CASSPGQLGETQYF
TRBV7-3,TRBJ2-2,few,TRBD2,TGTGCCAGCAGCAACACGCTACTAGCGGGGAGAGACGGGGAGCTGTTTTTT,CASSNTLLAGRDGELFF
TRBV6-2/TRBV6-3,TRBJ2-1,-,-,TGTGCCAGCAGCCCCGTTTCTAGCTCCGGGCAGTTCTTC,CASSPVSSSGQFF
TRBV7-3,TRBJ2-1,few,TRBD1,TGTGCCAGCAGCCCTCTCGGGGGACAGGGATACAATGAGCAGTTCTTC,CASSPLGGQGYNEQFF
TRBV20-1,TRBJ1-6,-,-,TGCAGTGCTAGGGGACATTCCTCAACCCTCCACTTT,CSARGHSSTLHF
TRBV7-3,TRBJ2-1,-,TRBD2,TGTGCCAGCAGCTTAGCTAGCGGGGCCTACAATGAGCAGTTCTTC,CASSLASGAYNEQFF
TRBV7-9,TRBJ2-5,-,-,TGTGCCAGCAGCTTGTTGGGGTCCTGGGAGACCCAGTACTTC,CASSLLGSWETQYF
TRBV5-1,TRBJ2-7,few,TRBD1,TGCGCCAGCAGCCGAGAGCCGGGACAGAGCTACGAGCAGTACTTC,CASSREPGQSYEQYF
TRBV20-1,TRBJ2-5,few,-,TGCAGTGCAACACTGAGGGGTTCAGAGACCCAGTACTTC,CSATLRGSETQYF
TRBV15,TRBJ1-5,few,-,TGTGCCACCAGCACCCAAGAACAGGGAAATCAGCCCCAGCATTTT,CATSTQEQGNQPQHF
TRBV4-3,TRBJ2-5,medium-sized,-,TGCGCCAGCAGCCAAGATCGCAGGGGACAGACCCAGTACTTC,CASSQDRRGQTQYF
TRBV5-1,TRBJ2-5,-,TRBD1,TGCGCCAGCAGAATTTGGGACAGGGTAGGAGAGACCCAGTACTTC,CASRIWDRVGETQYF
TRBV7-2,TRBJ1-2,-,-,TGTGCCAGCAGCTTAGCGCGGGTAGAGACCTATGGCTACACCTTC,CASSLARVETYGYTF
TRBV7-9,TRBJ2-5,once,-,TGTGCCAGCAGCCCACCCCCGGGTCGGGATCAAGAGACCCAGTACTTC,CASSPPPGRDQETQYF
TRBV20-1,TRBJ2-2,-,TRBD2,TGCAGTGCCCCCGGGACTAGCGCGTACACCGGGGAGCTGTTTTTT,CSAPGTSAYTGELFF
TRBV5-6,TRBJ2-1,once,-,TGTGCCAGCAGCTTGCCGGGGATCCCCTACAATGAGCAGTTCTTC,CASSLPGIPYNEQFF
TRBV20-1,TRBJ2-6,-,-,TGCAGTGCTAGAGAGACCATAAGCTCTGGGGCCAACGTCCTGACTTTC,CSARETISSGANVLTF
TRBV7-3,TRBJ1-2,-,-,TGTGCCAGCAGCTTAATGGGGGGGCATGGCTACACCTTC,CASSLMGGHGYTF
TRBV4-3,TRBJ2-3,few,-,TGCGCCAGCAGCCAAGGCTCAAGCACAGATACGCAGTATTTT,CASSQGSSTDTQYF
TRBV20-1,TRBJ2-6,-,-,TGCAGTGCTATGACGGTTGCCCTCTCTGGGGCCAACGTCCTGACTTTC,CSAMTVALSGANVLTF
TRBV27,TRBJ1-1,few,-,TGTGCCAGCAGTTTACAGGGTGTCACTGAAGCTTTCTTT,CASSLQGVTEAFF
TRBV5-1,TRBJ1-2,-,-,TGCGCCAGCAGCTTACCTTCAGAGTTTGAAGTAAATGGCTACACCTTC,CASSLPSEFEVNGYTF
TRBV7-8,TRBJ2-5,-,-,TGTGCCAGCAGCCGTGGACAACAAGAGACCCAGTACTTC,CASSRGQQETQYF
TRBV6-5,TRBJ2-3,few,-,TGTGCCAGCAGTTACTATGCCCGGAGGAGCACAGATACGCAGTATTTT,CASSYYARRSTDTQYF
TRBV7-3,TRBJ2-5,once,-,TGTGCCAGCAGCCCAGGGGGGAAGCCTGGAGAGACCCAGTACTTC,CASSPGGKPGETQYF
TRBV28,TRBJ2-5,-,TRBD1,TGTGCCAGCAGTTGGGGACAGGGGGGGACCCAGTACTTC,CASSWGQGGTQYF
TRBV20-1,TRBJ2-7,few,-,TGCAGTGCTAGGGCGGACTTTTTGTCCGAGCAGTACTTC,CSARADFLSEQYF
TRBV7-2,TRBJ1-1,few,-,TGTGCCAGCAGCTTAGCTCCGAACACTGAAGCTTTCTTT,CASSLAPNTEAFF
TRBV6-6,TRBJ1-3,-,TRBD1,TGTGCCAGCAGCCTACAGGGGGCGAGGGGAAACACCATATATTTT,CASSLQGARGNTIYF
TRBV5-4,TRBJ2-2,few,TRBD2,TGTGCCAGCAGCGCGGGACTAGCGGGGAACACCGGGGAGCTGTTTTTT,CASSAGLAGNTGELFF
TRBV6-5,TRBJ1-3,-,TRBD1,TGTGCCAGCAGTGCTCGACAGGGAGTGGCTGGAAACACCATATATTTT,CASSARQGVAGNTIYF
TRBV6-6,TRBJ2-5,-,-,TGTGCCAGCAAAAAGAGGGAAGAGACCCAGTACTTC,CASKKREETQYF
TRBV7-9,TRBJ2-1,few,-,TGTGCCAGCAGGAATGCCGGCGGGGCTAACAATGAGCAGTTCTTC,CASRNAGGANNEQFF
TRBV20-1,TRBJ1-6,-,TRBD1,TGCAGTGGGAGGGGCGCAGGGGGTTCACCCCTCCACTTT,CSGRGAGGSPLHF
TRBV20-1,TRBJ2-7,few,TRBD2,TGCAGTGCTAGTTTTCCCGGGGGGTACGAGCAGTACTTC,CSASFPGGYEQYF